Listed here are 30 T cell receptor beta chains from one sample, sequenced in a study of blood T cell repertoires in COVID-19. Only in-frame clones appear in the TCRdb table, and some are missing; sequencing was by immunoSEQ multiplex PCR. The repertoire holds fewer than 250,000 clones, around 80% seen once, with around 5.2% in the top ten. Sequenced sample: peripheral blood. These receptors all come from a human donor in a cohort sampled during active COVID-19.

The chain joins TRBV28 to TRBJ2-3, with a tentative D call TRBD2 (5 bases). V was pared by 0 bases and J by 5 bases, with 15 bases between. Germline V gives CDR1 MDHEN, CDR2 SYDVKM. This CDR3 has 16 residues. CDR3 region: CASSLWAPASGDTQYF. CDR3 in DNA: TGTGCCAGCAGTTTATGGGCTCCGGCCAGCGGAGATACGCAGTATTTT.

The chain couples TRBV9 to TRBJ2-1, with 9 bases matching TRBD2. Germline lookup yields CDR1 SGDLS and CDR2 YYNGEE. V lost 4 bases and J lost 8; bases outside the gene matches: 7. This CDR3 is 14 amino acids long. CDR3 bases: TGTGCCAGCAGCTCGGCCGGGACTAGCTATGAGCAGTTCTTC. Translated, it gives CASSSAGTSYEQFF.

The chain links TRBV3-1 (or the pseudogene TRBV3-2) to TRBJ2-1; maybe TRBD1 (6 bases). Germline V gene sequence: CDR1 LGHDT, CDR2 YNNKEL (reference sequence). V was trimmed by 3 bases and J by 3 bases, leaving 12 bases between them. CDR3 length equals 15 residues. CDR3 loop: CASSQRGTNYNEQFF. The CDR3 DNA reads TGTGCCAGCAGCCAGAGGGGGACCAACTACAATGAGCAGTTCTTC.

The rearrangement links TRBV19 to TRBJ1-1, with TRBD1 matching over 12 bases. This CDR3 is built from 17 residues. In germline, CDR1 is LNHDA, CDR2 SQIVND (reference sequence). V shed 6 bases, J shed 3 bases, and the junction held 11 bases outside the gene matches. CDR3 sequence (DNA): TGTGCCAGTAGAACCGGGACAGGGGGCGAGGGCGACACTGAAGCTTTCTTT. Its translation: CASRTGTGGEGDTEAFF.

The rearrangement joins TRBV30 to TRBJ2-3; TRBD2 matches at 8 bases. The CDR3 is 16 amino acids. CDR1 and CDR2 from the germline V gene are GTSNPN and SVGIG (reference sequence). V lost 0 bases to trimming and J lost 2 bases; unmatched junction nucleotides: 7. The CDR3 protein is CAWSVRAGGNTDTQYF. The CDR3 bases are TGTGCCTGGAGTGTAAGGGCGGGGGGAAACACAGATACGCAGTATTTT. Supplemented by reference TRBV30 and TRBJ2-3, the full variable domain reads SQTIHQWPATLVQPVGSPLSLECTVEGTSNPNLYWYRQAAGRGLQLLFYSVGIGQISSEVPQNLSASRPQDRQFILSSKKLLLSDSGFYLCAWSVRAGGNTDTQYFGPGTRLTVL.

This chain uses TRBV6-6 with TRBJ1-4; unclear D gene. The V end was cut by 5 bases, the J end by 5 bases, with 6 bases between. Germline CDR1 is MNHNY and CDR2 is SVGAGI (reference sequence). CDR3 length: 12 residues. Written as DNA, the CDR3 is TGTGCCAGCAGTACTCTGAATGAAAAACTGTTTTTT. Translation gives CASSTLNEKLFF.

The genes are TRBV29-1 and TRBJ1-1, with a tentative D call TRBD1 (5 bases). The CDR3 length is 12 residues. Germline V gene sequence: CDR1 SQVTM, CDR2 ANQGSEA. The V and J ends lost 4 bases and 1 base respectively, with 7 bases between them. CDR3 nucleotides: TGCAGCGTTGGGCAGGGGAACACTGAAGCTTTCTTT. Amino acids: CSVGQGNTEAFF.

This chain uses TRBV19 with TRBJ2-1; no reliable D call. In germline, CDR1 is LNHDA, CDR2 SQIVND (reference sequence). The germline V and J ends were trimmed by 6 bases and 0 bases, with 6 bases remaining between them. The CDR3 runs 13 residues. The CDR3 is CASSSVSYNEQFF. CDR3 sequence (DNA): TGTGCCAGTAGCTCAGTCTCCTACAATGAGCAGTTCTTC.

The chain carries TRBV6-5 and TRBJ1-4, with 8 bases matching TRBD1. V was clipped by 7 bases and J by 7 bases; unmatched bases: 5. CDR1 MNHEY and CDR2 SVGAGI come from the germline V gene. This CDR3 comprises 13 residues. CDR3 loop: CASTGGGIEKLFF. CDR3 sequence (DNA): TGTGCCAGCACAGGGGGCGGAATTGAAAAACTGTTTTTT.

The genes are TRBV5-1 and TRBJ2-3, with 9 nucleotides matching TRBD1. The CDR3 extends over 14 amino acids. V was pared by 0 bases and J by 5 bases, with 1 base of the junction left unmatched. The germline CDR1 and CDR2 sequences are SGHRS and YFSETQ. The CDR3 sequence: CASSLDRGRDTQYF. The CDR3 DNA follows: TGCGCCAGCAGCTTGGACAGGGGGCGAGATACGCAGTATTTT.

This clone was seen once. The chain uses TRBV18 and TRBJ2-3; tentative D call: TRBD2 (6 bases). CDR1 KGHSH and CDR2 LQKENI come from the germline V gene. The CDR3 is 19 amino acids. Trimming left V 1 base short and J 0 bases short, with 20 bases between. CDR3 protein: CASSPQGPGGGTSTDTQYF. In DNA, the CDR3 is TGTGCCAGCTCACCACAAGGGCCAGGAGGAGGGACTAGCACAGATACGCAGTATTTT.

The chain combines TRBV25-1 with TRBJ2-2; the match to TRBD1 covers 9 bases. The CDR3 loop spans 17 amino acids. Trimming removed 4 bases from V and 4 bases from J; junction bases left unmatched: 10. Germline-derived CDR1 and CDR2 are MGHDK and SYGVNS. The CDR3 DNA reads TGTGCCAGCAGTGCCACCGGGACAGGGATTGGCACCGGGGAGCTGTTTTTT. It is translated as CASSATGTGIGTGELFF.

This clone has only a few counts. CDR3 residues: CASSQGQSIDTDTQYF. CDR3 bases: TGTGCCAGCAGCCAAGGACAGTCGATAGACACAGATACGCAGTATTTT. The V gene is TRBV4-2, the J gene TRBJ2-3; D possibly corresponds to TRBD1 (5 bases). This CDR3 has 16 amino acids. The V gene lost 1 base and the J gene lost 2 bases, with 13 bases spanning the gap. CDR1 and CDR2 from the germline V gene are LGHNA and YNFKEQ.

This chain links TRBV5-1 with TRBJ1-1; TRBD1 aligns across 9 bases. The ends lost 3 bases at V and 0 bases at J; junction bases unmatched: 6. The CDR3 runs 16 residues. Looked up from germline, CDR1 is SGHRS and CDR2 is YFSETQ. CDR3 nucleotide sequence: TGCGCCAGCAGCTCGCCGGGACAGGGAATGAACACTGAAGCTTTCTTT. Encoded protein: CASSSPGQGMNTEAFF.

This clone has only a few counts. The rearrangement joins TRBV30 to TRBJ1-5, with 7 nucleotides matching TRBD1. This CDR3 contains 13 residues. CDR1 is GTSNPN and CDR2 is SVGIG in the germline V gene (reference sequence). Trimming took 2 bases from V and 8 from J; bases not matched to a gene: 6. Written as DNA, the CDR3 is TGTGCCTGGAGTAGACAGGGAGGAGAGCCCCAGCATTTT. It encodes CAWSRQGGEPQHF.

The chain is built from TRBV28 and TRBJ1-1; D possibly corresponds to TRBD1 (6 bases). Germline V gene sequence: CDR1 MDHEN, CDR2 SYDVKM. The CDR3 length is 14 residues. The V and J ends lost 5 bases and 1 base respectively, with 11 bases between them. The chain's CDR3 is CASSRAGANTEAFF. In DNA form, the CDR3 reads TGTGCCAGCAGTCGGGCAGGGGCGAACACTGAAGCTTTCTTT. Using reference TRBV28 and TRBJ1-1 for the parts outside the CDR3, the full variable domain is DVKVTQSSRYLVKRTGEKVFLECVQDMDHENMFWYRQDPGLGLRLIYFSYDVKMKEKGDIPEGYSVSREKKERFSLILESASTNQTSMYLCASSRAGANTEAFFGQGTRLTVV.

The J gene is TRBJ1-3, the V gene TRBV9; no clear D gene. V was cut by 1 base and J by 3 bases, with 8 bases left in between. Germline V CDR1 and CDR2: SGDLS, YYNGEE. This CDR3 has 14 residues. CDR3 amino acids: CASSVRGGGNTIYF. The CDR3 bases are TGTGCCAGCAGCGTACGGGGTGGTGGAAACACCATATATTTT. Combining the CDR3 with reference TRBV9 and TRBJ1-3 gives the whole variable domain DSGVTQTPKHLITATGQRVTLRCSPRSGDLSVYWYQQSLDQGLQFLIQYYNGEERAKGNILERFSAQQFPDLHSELNLSSLELGDSALYFCASSVRGGGNTIYFGEGSWLTVV.

The CDR3 loop reads CASSSFRSGNTIYF. CDR3 DNA: TGTGCCAGCAGTTCTTTCCGCTCTGGAAACACCATATATTTT. V usage is TRBV6-5 and J usage is TRBJ1-3; D is uncertain. The CDR3 is 14 residues long. Trimming took off 4 bases at V and 0 bases at J, with 7 bases between the two ends. Looked up from germline, CDR1 is MNHEY and CDR2 is SVGAGI.

The J gene is TRBJ2-7, the V gene TRBV19, with a possible D match to TRBD1 (6 bases). Germline V CDR1 and CDR2: LNHDA, SQIVND (reference sequence). With 6 bases removed from V and 5 bases from J, the gap between germline ends came to 20 bases. The length of the CDR3 is 15 residues. The CDR3 sequence: CASSPSQGILNEQYF. CDR3 DNA sequence: TGTGCCAGTAGCCCTTCCCAGGGGATTCTGAACGAGCAGTACTTC.

The chain joins TRBV5-4 to TRBJ2-5; tentative D call: TRBD2 (5 bases). Germline lookup yields CDR1 SGHNT and CDR2 YYREEE (reference sequence). The CDR3 is made up of 14 amino acids. The germline V and J ends were trimmed by 4 bases and 1 base, with 11 bases remaining between them. DNA of the CDR3: TGTGCCAGCAGCGCCGGACTGCCCCAAGAGACCCAGTACTTC. Translated, it gives CASSAGLPQETQYF.

The chain links TRBV7-9 to TRBJ2-2; 9 nucleotides align to TRBD2. The length of the CDR3 is 16 residues. Germline CDR1 and CDR2: SEHNR and FQNEAQ (reference sequence). The V and J ends lost 8 bases and 6 bases, in that order; junction bases with no gene match: 13. In DNA, the CDR3 is TGTGCCAGCCTCCGGGCGGGGGGGATATCGGCCGGGGAGCTGTTTTTT. It yields the protein CASLRAGGISAGELFF.

V and J are TRBV6-5 and TRBJ2-7; 15 nucleotides match TRBD2. With V trimmed by 5 bases and J by 4 bases, 3 bases remained unmatched. The CDR3 is 15 amino acids. Per germline, CDR1 MNHEY and CDR2 SVGAGI. CDR3 in amino acids: CASSKGLAGGYEQYF. In DNA, the CDR3 is TGTGCCAGCAGTAAGGGACTAGCGGGGGGTTACGAGCAGTACTTC.

This clone was recorded a few times. The chain couples TRBV23-1 to TRBJ2-3; 7 bases agree with TRBD1. TRBV23-1 is an open reading frame whose function is uncertain. CDR3 length: 15 amino acids. J gave up 6 bases and V 0 bases, and 6 bases lay outside the gene matches. The CDR3 reads CASSQSKRGRDTQYF. The CDR3 region has the DNA TGCGCCAGCAGTCAATCGAAGAGGGGGCGCGATACGCAGTATTTT.

The chain joins TRBV30 to TRBJ2-3; D is possibly TRBD2 (6 bases). CDR1 is GTSNPN, CDR2 SVGIG, per germline (reference sequence). This CDR3 is 14 amino acids long. V was shortened by 7 bases and J by 5 bases, with 19 bases between the two germline ends. The DNA of the CDR3 is TGTGCCTCGGCCCCGGGACTTAGAGAAGATACGCAGTATTTT. Translating gives CASAPGLREDTQYF. Complete variable domain (other parts from reference TRBV30 and TRBJ2-3): SQTIHQWPATLVQPVGSPLSLECTVEGTSNPNLYWYRQAAGRGLQLLFYSVGIGQISSEVPQNLSASRPQDRQFILSSKKLLLSDSGFYLCASAPGLREDTQYFGPGTRLTVL.

The chain combines TRBV2 with TRBJ2-1; 15 bases align to TRBD2. Per germline, CDR1 SNHLY and CDR2 FYNNEI. This CDR3 comprises 15 residues. With V trimmed by 6 bases and J by 9 bases, 6 bases remained unmatched. The CDR3: CASSGGLAGGGEQFF. The DNA for the CDR3 is TGTGCCAGCAGCGGGGGACTAGCGGGAGGAGGTGAGCAGTTCTTC. Variable domain in full (rest from reference TRBV2 and TRBJ2-1): EPEVTQTPSHQVTQMGQEVILRCVPISNHLYFYWYRQILGQKVEFLVSFYNNEISEKSEIFDDQFSVERPDGSNFTLKIRSTKLEDSAMYFCASSGGLAGGGEQFFGPGTRLTVL.

This sequence joins TRBV28 and TRBJ1-2, with D hard to call. From germline, CDR1 is MDHEN and CDR2 SYDVKM. The V end lost 7 bases, the J end lost 7 bases, and 16 bases lay between the germline ends. The CDR3 has 13 amino acids. CDR3 DNA: TGTGCCAGCATCACGGGTCGGTCGGGTGGCTACACCTTC. Encoded protein: CASITGRSGGYTF.

In its sample, this clone was seen a few times. The chain is built from TRBV7-6 and TRBJ2-2, with TRBD2 as a possible D gene (6 bases). Trimming took 3 bases from V and 3 from J, leaving 20 bases between them. The CDR3 has 18 amino acids. Germline V gives CDR1 SGHVS, CDR2 FNYEAQ. The CDR3 region is CASSFPARDSLHTGELFF. The CDR3 nucleotides are TGTGCCAGCAGCTTTCCTGCCCGGGACTCCCTTCACACCGGGGAGCTGTTTTTT.

This clone appeared once. The chain joins TRBV5-5 to TRBJ2-7, with 8 bases that match TRBD1. With V trimmed by 10 bases and J by 4 bases, 4 bases remained unmatched. This CDR3 comprises 11 residues. Germline V lookup: CDR1 SGHKS, CDR2 YYEKEE (reference sequence). The CDR3 bases are TGTGCCGGGGGACAGGATTACGAGCAGTACTTC. Amino acid sequence: CAGGQDYEQYF.

This chain uses TRBV2 with TRBJ2-3; TRBD1 agrees at 8 bases. V dropped 6 bases and J dropped 4; count of bases not matched to a gene: 6. This CDR3 region has 14 residues. The germline V gene has CDR1 SNHLY and CDR2 FYNNEI. The chain's CDR3 is CASSKTGGSDTQYF. The CDR3 region has the DNA TGTGCCAGCAGCAAAACAGGGGGGTCAGATACGCAGTATTTT. Complete variable domain (other parts from reference TRBV2 and TRBJ2-3): EPEVTQTPSHQVTQMGQEVILRCVPISNHLYFYWYRQILGQKVEFLVSFYNNEISEKSEIFDDQFSVERPDGSNFTLKIRSTKLEDSAMYFCASSKTGGSDTQYFGPGTRLTVL.

The V and J genes are TRBV19 and TRBJ1-5; tentative D call: TRBD1 (6 bases). Germline V CDR1 and CDR2: LNHDA, SQIVND (reference sequence). This CDR3 is built from 13 residues. Trimming took off 2 bases at V and 4 bases at J, with 6 bases between the two ends. CDR3 bases: TGTGCCAGTAGTATAACAGGGAATCAGCCCCAGCATTTT. This translates into CASSITGNQPQHF.